In this sample, the clone carrying this TCR beta chain turned up a few times. Antigen specificity is unknown. The sample comes from a study of CD8 T cells in ankylosing spondylitis. Study-level results: Eight highly homologous variants formed a TCR beta motif that appeared characteristic of ankylosing spondylitis blood.

Each TCR beta library was made by quantitative 5'-RACE that incorporated molecular barcodes. MiXCR was run by TCRdb on the 5' RACE reads, yielding one entry per CDR3 protein. The sample holds over 400,000 distinct CDR3 sequences, around 26% seen once. This sequence was found in a male donor with ankylosing spondylitis. Sequencing was performed on blood, either unsorted or a sorted T cell fraction (not recorded which).

The DNA of the CDR3 is TGTGCCAGCAGCCAATCGGTTGGCGGGCCTAATGAGCAGTTCTTC. Protein product: CASSQSVGGPNEQFF. This rearrangement joins TRBV16 to TRBJ2-1; tentatively, D is TRBD2 (5 bases). The CDR3 totals 15 residues. Trimming removed 0 bases from V and 7 bases from J, with 13 bases in between. Germline V lookup: CDR1 KGHSY, CDR2 FQNENV.